Shown below are 13 T cell receptor beta chains from a single sample sequenced in a study of cytomegalovirus exposure and HLA in healthy donors. 13 Jbeta primers and 60 Vbeta primers were used for the PCR. The data were produced by immunoSEQ multiplex PCR, yet TCRdb's version contains in-frame clones alone and is incomplete. Of 200,000 to 250,000 clones in the sample, roughly 80% were seen once. Input material: PBMCs. These receptors all come from a woman aged 40 to 49 in good health and CMV-seropositive.

The chain has TRBV5-4 and TRBJ2-1; 13 bases map to TRBD2. In germline, CDR1 is SGHNT, CDR2 YYREEE (reference sequence). Trimming removed 5 bases from V and 3 bases from J; junction bases left unmatched: 5. The CDR3 is 16 amino acids. The CDR3 region is CASRPGTSGDYNEQFF. The DNA of the CDR3 is TGTGCCAGCAGACCCGGGACTAGCGGGGACTACAATGAGCAGTTCTTC.

The chain has TRBV6-1 and TRBJ2-7; the D is unclear. Trimming took 3 bases from V and 2 from J, leaving 11 bases between them. Germline CDR1 reads MNHNS; CDR2 reads SASEGT. CDR3 length: 14 residues. The DNA for the CDR3 is TGTGCCAGCAGTGACAGGAATTCCCCCTACGAGCAGTACTTC. This translates into CASSDRNSPYEQYF.

The chain recombines TRBV5-6 with TRBJ1-2; 8 nucleotides line up with TRBD1. This CDR3 spans 15 amino acids. Germline CDR1 reads SGHDT; CDR2 reads YYEEEE. Germline trimming cut 3 bases from V and 6 bases from J; bases unmatched to any gene: 10. The DNA for the CDR3 is TGTGCCAGCAGCTCTCCCGGACAGGGTATCAATGGCTACACCTTC. Its translation: CASSSPGQGINGYTF.

This sequence joins TRBV5-1 and TRBJ2-7, with 8 bases that match TRBD2. Germline loops: CDR1 SGHRS, CDR2 YFSETQ. The trim removed 5 bases at V and 1 base at J, leaving 5 bases unmatched. The CDR3 contains 14 residues. The CDR3 loop reads CASSITSGSYEQYF. CDR3 sequence (DNA): TGCGCCAGCAGTATAACTAGCGGATCCTACGAGCAGTACTTC. The full variable domain, with the rest looked up from reference TRBV5-1 and TRBJ2-7, is KAGVTQTPRYLIKTRGQQVTLSCSPISGHRSVSWYQQTPGQGLQFLFEYFSETQRNKGNFPGRFSGRQFSNSRSEMNVSTLELGDSALYLCASSITSGSYEQYFGPGTRLTVT.

V gene TRBV7-2 combines with J gene TRBJ1-3; TRBD1 matches 7 bases. There are 16 residues in the CDR3. Unmatched junction bases numbered 9, after V lost 1 base and J lost 6 bases. CDR1 is SGHTA and CDR2 is FQGNSA in the germline V gene. The CDR3 DNA reads TGTGCCAGCAGCTTAGGTCCCCCGGGACAGAAAAACACCATATATTTT. Translation: CASSLGPPGQKNTIYF.

This chain connects TRBV6-5 to TRBJ1-1, with D possibly being TRBD1 (6 bases). Trimming shortened V by 6 bases and J by 5 bases, and 16 bases separated the two germline ends. The CDR3 is made up of 14 amino acids. Germline V lookup: CDR1 MNHEY, CDR2 SVGAGI. The CDR3 DNA reads as TGTGCCAGCAGCGACGGCAGGGGTAGGACTGAAGCTTTCTTT. Translated: CASSDGRGRTEAFF.

The V call is TRBV6-6, the J call TRBJ1-1; 12 nucleotides line up with TRBD1. Germline V gene data show CDR1 as MNHNY and CDR2 as SVGAGI (reference sequence). The CDR3 contains 16 residues. V dropped 2 bases and J dropped 3; count of bases not matched to a gene: 4. The CDR3 sequence: CASSYGTGGGDTEAFF. DNA for the CDR3: TGTGCCAGCAGTTACGGGACAGGGGGCGGGGACACTGAAGCTTTCTTT.

The V call is TRBV7-2, the J call TRBJ2-1; maybe TRBD1 (5 bases). Germline assignment: CDR1 SGHTA and CDR2 FQGNSA. The CDR3 extends over 18 amino acids. Trimming cost V 6 bases and J 0 bases, with 21 bases left between them. CDR3 loop: CASRPPWGVAASYNEQFF. CDR3 DNA sequence: TGTGCCAGCAGGCCTCCCTGGGGCGTGGCAGCCTCCTACAATGAGCAGTTCTTC. The full variable domain, with the rest looked up from reference TRBV7-2 and TRBJ2-1, is GAGVSQSPSNKVTEKGKDVELRCDPISGHTALYWYRQSLGQGLEFLIYFQGNSAPDKSGLPSDRFSAERTGGSVSTLTIQRTQQEDSAVYLCASRPPWGVAASYNEQFFGPGTRLTVL.

The chain combines TRBV29-1 with TRBJ2-5, with D perhaps matching TRBD1 (6 bases). The end of the DNA aligns better with TRBJ2-7, so the J call may be wrong. Germline V CDR1 and CDR2: SQVTM, ANQGSEA. The CDR3 contains 15 residues. The CDR3 region is CSVEVPQGKTYEQYF. CDR3 DNA sequence: TGCAGCGTTGAAGTTCCACAGGGAAAAACCTACGAGCAGTACTTC.

The rearrangement uses TRBV18 and TRBJ2-5; tentatively, D is TRBD1 (6 bases). The CDR3 sequence is 16 residues long. V lost 8 bases and J 0 bases, leaving 19 bases between the germline ends. Per the germline V gene, CDR1 is KGHSH and CDR2 is LQKENI. CDR3 nucleotide sequence: TGTGCCAGCCTCCCAGGGGTAGCTGGGAACCAAGAGACCCAGTACTTC. Its protein is CASLPGVAGNQETQYF.

This clone was seen a single time. This chain connects TRBV6-5 to TRBJ2-2, with D possibly TRBD1 on 5 matching bases. This CDR3 contains 15 residues. Germline V gives CDR1 MNHEY, CDR2 SVGAGI. V was shortened by 6 bases and J by 3 bases, with 14 bases between the two germline ends. CDR3: CASSPLTRDTGELFF. The CDR3 nucleotides are TGTGCCAGCAGCCCCTTGACCAGGGACACCGGGGAGCTGTTTTTT.

This chain uses TRBV4-1 with TRBJ1-2, with 12 bases fitting TRBD1. Germline V lookup: CDR1 MGHRA, CDR2 YSYEKL. With 1 base clipped from V and 6 bases from J, the junction kept 3 bases outside the gene matches. This CDR3 region has 15 residues. The CDR3 region is CASSQVGQGAHGYTF. The CDR3 DNA reads TGCGCCAGCAGCCAAGTGGGACAGGGGGCGCATGGCTACACCTTC.

The chain uses TRBV4-3 and TRBJ2-5; 9 bases map to TRBD1. J gave up 1 base and V 3 bases, and 3 bases lay outside the gene matches. Germline values: CDR1 LGHNA, CDR2 YSLEER. This CDR3 region has 15 residues. In nucleotides, the CDR3 is TGCGCCAGCAGCCAGAACAGGGGGCTCCAAGAGACCCAGTACTTC. Translating it yields CASSQNRGLQETQYF.